This TCR beta chain was captured in a study of blood T cell repertoires in COVID-19. Study in general: Nucleic acid was either cDNA or gDNA, and it came from T cells, B-cell-depleted T cells, or PBMCs.

The repertoire was sequenced with immunoSEQ multiplex PCR; TCRdb's copy has only in-frame clones and lacks some. The table records some 170,000 clones, 75% to 90% of them present only once. Germline assignment: CDR1 SGHRS and CDR2 YFSETQ. With 7 bases removed from V and 5 bases from J, the gap between germline ends came to 12 bases. CDR3 size: 12 residues. This sequence originates from a woman aged 60 to 75 with acute or convalescent COVID-19. Source material: peripheral blood. This chain connects TRBV5-1 to TRBJ1-2, with TRBD1 as a possible D gene (6 bases). The CDR3 loop is CASGPGEYGYTF. The CDR3 coding sequence is TGCGCCAGCGGGCCAGGGGAATATGGCTACACCTTC.